This entry concerns a single T cell receptor beta chain. Its antigen is as yet unknown. The record originates from a study of shared clonotypes between healthy human individuals. Study background: The study drew on a couple of women and three men aged 18 to 49 as donors. Study-wide findings and caveats: Depth of sequencing was expected to influence donor clonotype sharing.

Per germline, CDR1 MDHEN and CDR2 SYDVKM. The CDR3 is made up of 14 amino acids. Generated by immunoSEQ multiplex PCR, the TCRdb table keeps only in-frame clones and is missing some. The sample has hundreds of thousands of clones, around 95% seen once. Naive CD8 isolation took CD45RO-negative cells positively selected for CCR7 and excluded terminally differentiated effector memory CD45RA+ cells. The receptor comes from a woman aged 25-40 years in good health. The sequenced sample was naive CD8+ T cells sorted from blood. The rearrangement joins TRBV28 to TRBJ2-5; D unclear. The J call may be incorrect, as the DNA end agrees better with TRBJ2-7. CDR3 bases: TGTGCCAGCAGTTTTAGGTACGGTTCCTACGAGCAGTACTTC. Translated: CASSFRYGSYEQYF.